This T cell receptor beta chain was captured in a study of early T cells in non-severe SARS-CoV-2 infection. Turning to the study itself: Whole-blood bulk RNA, unsorted, was sequenced, and chains were unpaired.

V lost 0 bases and J lost 8, with 14 bases in between. Germline CDR1 reads SGHDT; CDR2 reads YYEEEE. The CDR3 spans 14 residues. This clonotype was counted ten times or more. MiXCR, applied by TCRdb to the 5' RACE reads, yields one record per CDR3 protein. This table has approximately 35,000 distinct CDR3 sequences, over 6.5% appearing once. The V and J genes are TRBV5-6 and TRBJ1-2, with D unclear. The TCR originated in an adult who was a healthcare worker with PCR-confirmed SARS-CoV-2 infection or an uninfected control (not recorded which). The specimen was whole blood. In DNA form, the CDR3 reads TGTGCCAGCAGCTTGGGCTCAGGCCCTTGGGGCTACACCTTC. Amino acids: CASSLGSGPWGYTF.